The table lists the clone carrying this T cell receptor (beta chain) with a few counts. The antigen is unknown. This record belongs to a study of T-cell reconstitution after alpha-beta-depleted transplantation in children. Study-wide results and limits: About two months after transplant, alpha-beta T cells reportedly came from several hundred expanded graft clones. Fresh T-cell production supplied most of the T-cell counts and diversity seen one year after transplant. Surviving recipient cells, namely T cells and thymic progenitors, were the source of high day-60 TCRbeta diversity in some patients.

The V segment lost 6 bases and the J segment 3 bases; nucleotides outside the gene matches: 7. CDR3 size: 14 residues. Germline V gene data show CDR1 as KGHSH and CDR2 as LQKENI. Unique molecular identifiers were incorporated into the prepared TCRbeta library. MiXCR was run by TCRdb on the PCR reads, yielding one entry per CDR3 protein. The table lists 280,000 or so distinct CDR3 sequences, approximately 10% of them singletons, with about a quarter in the top ten. The rearrangement links TRBV18 to TRBJ2-7; 8 bases map to TRBD1. This clonotype was sampled from a male patient under 10 years old who had a stem cell transplant for chronic granulomatous disease, so the T cells may come from the graft donor. Source: peripheral blood, taken 180 days after TCRalphabeta/CD19-depleted stem cell transplant. CDR3 protein: CASSQLTGDYEQYF. The CDR3 DNA sequence: TGTGCCAGCTCCCAGTTGACAGGGGACTACGAGCAGTACTTC.